A selection of T cell receptor beta chains follows, all from one sample in a study of Ad26.COV2.S vaccination and SARS-CoV-2 variants. Data came from immunoSEQ multiplex PCR; TCRdb stores just in-frame clones and leaves some out. Found here are around 450,000 clones, about nine tenths of them singletons; the top ten hold 10% to 15%. Sample: peripheral blood, taken in a trial of Ad26.COV2.S vaccine versus placebo. The receptors derive from a person between 18 and 65 years old who received the Ad26.COV2.S COVID-19 vaccine or a placebo. The CDR3 runs from the conserved cysteine through the conserved F or W. D genes are given only for firm matches. Clone size is stated in some rows and not others, as once, few, many or a class when expanded.

d_gene	v_gene	j_gene	abundance	CDR3aa	CDR3nt
TRBD1	TRBV30	TRBJ1-2	few	CASGQAGSYTF	TGTGCCTCCGGACAGGCCGGGAGCTACACCTTC
TRBD1	TRBV5-6	TRBJ2-3	NA	CASTRTGTGGWTDTQYF	TGTGCCAGCACCCGGACCGGGACAGGGGGATGGACAGATACGCAGTATTTT
NA	TRBV10-3	TRBJ2-1	NA	CAISEPEENEQFF	TGTGCCATCAGTGAGCCTGAGGAAAATGAGCAGTTCTTC
TRBD2	TRBV9	TRBJ2-1	NA	CASSRRLAVYNEQFF	TGTGCCAGCAGCCGACGACTAGCAGTTTACAATGAGCAGTTCTTC
NA	TRBV9	TRBJ1-1	NA	CASSVDGGVGTEAFF	TGTGCCAGCAGCGTAGATGGAGGGGTCGGCACTGAAGCTTTCTTT
TRBD2	TRBV18	TRBJ2-7	NA	CASSGASGRAYEQYF	TGTGCCAGCTCCGGGGCTAGCGGGAGGGCCTACGAGCAGTACTTC
TRBD1	TRBV30	TRBJ1-6	NA	CAWLDRRNNSPLHF	TGTGCCTGGTTGGACAGGAGGAATAATTCACCCCTCCACTTT
NA	TRBV9	TRBJ1-2	NA	CASSVGNPLGGYTF	TGTGCCAGCAGCGTAGGAAACCCTCTCGGGGGCTACACCTTC
TRBD2	TRBV19	TRBJ2-1	NA	CASSRREGRVNEQFF	TGTGCCAGTAGTCGACGGGAGGGCCGGGTCAATGAGCAGTTCTTC
NA	TRBV24-1	TRBJ2-7	NA	CATSDLQAEEQYF	TGTGCCACCAGTGATTTGCAGGCCGAGGAGCAGTACTTC
NA	TRBV7-9	TRBJ1-1	NA	CASSSGVNTEAFF	TGTGCCAGCAGCTCAGGAGTGAACACTGAAGCTTTCTTT
NA	TRBV29-1	TRBJ2-7	NA	CSVEGAVPYEQYF	TGCAGCGTTGAAGGAGCGGTCCCCTACGAGCAGTACTTC
TRBD2	TRBV5-1	TRBJ2-5	NA	CASSYGLAGGETQYF	TGCGCCAGCAGCTACGGACTAGCGGGAGGAGAGACCCAGTACTTC
TRBD1	TRBV27	TRBJ2-1	NA	CASSTRDRSSYNEQFF	TGTGCCAGCAGTACGCGGGACAGGAGCTCCTACAATGAGCAGTTCTTC
TRBD2	TRBV7-2	TRBJ2-5	NA	CASSKGRAGGTETQYF	TGTGCCAGCAGCAAGGGCCGCGCGGGAGGGACTGAGACCCAGTACTTC
TRBD2	TRBV7-9	TRBJ2-1	NA	CASSLQGLADEQFF	TGTGCCAGCAGCTTACAAGGACTAGCGGATGAGCAGTTCTTC
TRBD2	TRBV5-4	TRBJ2-7	NA	CASSLEGGSPYEQYF	TGTGCCAGCAGCCTCGAAGGCGGGAGCCCCTACGAGCAGTACTTC